The 21 T cell receptor beta chains reported below all come from one sample, sequenced in a study of T cells after somatic rescue of genetic block. Sequencing was performed with immunoSEQ multiplex PCR; in TCRdb, only in-frame clones are kept and a portion is missing. The repertoire includes about 88,000 clones, approximately 90% of them detected once, and roughly 1.7% sits in the top ten. Sequencing input: peripheral blood mononuclear cells (PBMCs). The receptors derive from a woman younger than 35.

The rearrangement uses TRBV4-3 and TRBJ2-2; 10 bases line up with TRBD1. The length of the CDR3 is 19 residues. Germline V gene data show CDR1 as LGHNA and CDR2 as YSLEER. The V gene end was trimmed by 3 bases and the J gene end by 3 bases; junction bases not matched to a gene: 13. CDR3 nucleotide sequence: TGCGCCAGCAGCCAGGGAGGGGCAAGACAGGGGGCTTACACCGGGGAGCTGTTTTTT. It codes for CASSQGGARQGAYTGELFF.

CDR3 sequence reads: CASKMGLYNEQFF. In nucleotides, the CDR3 is TGTGCCAGCAAGATGGGACTATACAATGAGCAGTTCTTC. The rearrangement uses TRBV6-6 and TRBJ2-1; TRBD2 agrees at 7 bases. The CDR3 is 13 residues long. CDR1 and CDR2 from the germline V gene are MNHNY and SVGAGI (reference sequence). Trimming removed 7 bases from V and 4 bases from J; junction bases left unmatched: 4.

This rearrangement joins TRBV28 to TRBJ2-7, with 8 bases aligning to TRBD1. This CDR3 has 14 residues. With V trimmed by 11 bases and J by 1 base, 10 bases remained unmatched. Germline V gives CDR1 MDHEN, CDR2 SYDVKM. CDR3 bases: TGTGCCTCCTACAGCAGGGGGCCTTCCTACGAGCAGTACTTC. As protein: CASYSRGPSYEQYF.

The rearrangement uses TRBV27 and TRBJ2-1; 12 bases match TRBD2. The CDR3 extends over 15 amino acids. Germline CDR1 is MNHEY and CDR2 is SMNVEV (reference sequence). The junction had 15 bases not matched to a gene; V was cut back by 6 bases and J by 15 bases. The CDR3 DNA reads as TGTGCCAGCAGACATTCGGCTAGCGGGAGGGCCCCGTGGTTCTTC. Protein product: CASRHSASGRAPWFF.

This clone occurred a few times. This chain connects TRBV14 to TRBJ1-2; TRBD1 might be the D (5 bases). Germline lookup yields CDR1 SGHDN and CDR2 FVKESK. V was clipped by 4 bases and J by 8 bases, with 14 bases between them. The CDR3 covers 13 residues. The CDR3 DNA reads TGTGCCAGCAGCCTTGTGCTCCGGGACGGCTACACCTTC. Translating gives CASSLVLRDGYTF.

V and J are TRBV28 and TRBJ1-2, with 8 bases matching TRBD1. Losses at the gene ends were 6 bases for V and 0 bases for J; bases not matched to a gene: 18. Germline lookup yields CDR1 MDHEN and CDR2 SYDVKM. The CDR3 has 19 residues. The CDR3 reads CASRLSTGTGDPTNYGYTF. Here the CDR3 DNA reads TGTGCCAGCAGACTTAGCACCGGGACAGGTGACCCTACTAACTATGGCTACACCTTC.

The chain uses TRBV6-6 and TRBJ1-2; 9 bases match TRBD1. CDR1 and CDR2 from the germline V gene are MNHNY and SVGAGI (reference sequence). V was clipped by 6 bases and J by 9 bases; unmatched bases: 11. The CDR3 sequence is 14 residues long. The CDR3 protein is CASSGGQGLRSYTF. CDR3 nucleotides: TGTGCCAGCAGCGGGGGACAGGGCCTTCGAAGCTACACCTTC.

The chain couples TRBV7-2 to TRBJ2-1; D not resolved. V lost 2 bases, J lost 6 bases, and 11 bases lay in between. The CDR3 is made up of 14 amino acids. Germline CDR1 SGHTA, CDR2 FQGNSA. The CDR3 reads CASSLTRPPNEQFF. Written as DNA, the CDR3 is TGTGCCAGCAGCTTAACTCGTCCTCCCAATGAGCAGTTCTTC.

The V and J genes are TRBV5-6 and TRBJ2-4, with D hard to call. V was shortened by 3 bases and J by 16 bases, with 17 bases between the two germline ends. The CDR3 runs to 12 residues. Germline lookup yields CDR1 SGHDT and CDR2 YYEEEE. In DNA form, the CDR3 reads TGTGCCAGCAGCTCCCCCCCGGGCCCGTCATACTTC. Its protein is CASSSPPGPSYF.

The chain has TRBV2 and TRBJ1-5; D might be TRBD1 (5 bases). Trimming shortened V by 3 bases and J by 7 bases, and 13 bases separated the two germline ends. Germline CDR1 SNHLY, CDR2 FYNNEI. This CDR3 region has 14 residues. This chain's CDR3 is CASSEALRGQPQHF. Written as DNA, the CDR3 is TGTGCCAGCAGTGAGGCGCTCCGGGGGCAGCCCCAGCATTTT.

This clone was observed a handful of times. The chain is built from TRBV6-6 and TRBJ2-5, with 10 bases lining up with TRBD2. The J segment lost 3 bases and the V segment lost 1 base, leaving 5 bases of the junction unmatched. The CDR3 is 16 amino acids. Germline CDR1 is MNHNY and CDR2 is SVGAGI (reference sequence). The CDR3 reads CASSYWASGGEETQYF. As DNA, the CDR3 is TGTGCCAGCAGTTACTGGGCCAGCGGGGGGGAAGAGACCCAGTACTTC.

This sequence joins TRBV5-4 and TRBJ2-7; TRBD2 is a possible D gene (5 bases). The CDR3 covers 14 residues. The V end was cut by 0 bases, the J end by 2 bases, with 9 bases between. Germline V gene data show CDR1 as SGHNT and CDR2 as YYREEE (reference sequence). The CDR3 spells CASSLGESAYEQYF. In nucleotides, the CDR3 is TGTGCCAGCAGCTTGGGGGAGAGCGCCTACGAGCAGTACTTC.

About this clone itself: Other nucleotide sequences in the sample specify the same CDR3. The gene calls are TRBV15 and TRBJ2-7, with a tentative D call TRBD2 (5 bases). V was shortened by 0 bases and J by 4 bases, with 13 bases between the two germline ends. This CDR3 has 15 residues. CDR1 is LNHNV and CDR2 is YYDKDF in the germline V gene (reference sequence). CDR3 in amino acids: CATSRERAAFYEQYF. CDR3 nucleotide sequence: TGTGCCACCAGCAGAGAGCGGGCGGCTTTTTACGAGCAGTACTTC.

This chain uses TRBV5-1 with TRBJ1-2, with D tentatively TRBD1 (5 bases). V was shortened by 2 bases and J by 3 bases, with 8 bases between the two germline ends. Germline CDR1 is SGHRS and CDR2 is YFSETQ. The CDR3 spans 13 residues. The CDR3 sequence is CASSFGRDYGYTF. The CDR3 DNA follows: TGCGCCAGCAGCTTCGGCAGGGACTATGGCTACACCTTC.

This sequence joins TRBV5-1 and TRBJ2-3; D is undetermined. This CDR3 has 13 amino acids. The V gene lost 0 bases and the J gene lost 6 bases, with 8 bases spanning the gap. The V gene's germline CDR1 is SGHRS and CDR2 YFSETQ. The CDR3 nucleotides are TGCGCCAGCAGCTTGGCCCCAATGGATACGCAGTATTTT. Amino acid sequence: CASSLAPMDTQYF.

The chain is built from TRBV23-1 and TRBJ1-2; D ambiguous. TRBV23-1 is an open reading frame whose function is uncertain. The CDR3 has 17 amino acids. Trimming took 1 base from V and 1 from J, leaving 16 bases between them. For the CDR3, the DNA is TGCGCCAGCAGTCAATTACAAGGTAGGAGCCTTAACTATGGCTACACCTTC. The encoded protein is CASSQLQGRSLNYGYTF.

J is TRBJ1-1 and V is TRBV12-5; a weak D match, TRBD1 (5 bases). V shed 2 bases and J shed 2 bases, with 24 bases lying between them. The germline gives CDR1 LGHNT, CDR2 FRNRAP. The CDR3 totals 19 residues. CDR3 in DNA: TGTGCTAGTGGTTTGTCTCCCCGTGGGTACACAGGCCTTAACACTGAAGCTTTCTTT. It specifies CASGLSPRGYTGLNTEAFF.

The chain couples TRBV7-2 to TRBJ2-7, with D maybe TRBD2 (6 bases). Trimming removed 1 base at V and 2 bases at J, with 18 bases between. The CDR3 extends over 17 amino acids. Germline V gives CDR1 SGHTA, CDR2 FQGNSA. The CDR3 sequence is CASSLVRGGSPTYEQYF. The DNA for the CDR3 is TGTGCCAGCAGCTTAGTACGTGGAGGGTCCCCCACCTACGAGCAGTACTTC.

The chain has TRBV6-4 and TRBJ2-2; 15 positions match TRBD2. CDR1 and CDR2 from the germline V gene are MRHNA and SNTAGT. There are 15 residues in the CDR3. V was clipped by 8 bases and J by 3 bases; unmatched bases: 1. This CDR3 reads CASGLAGGYTGELFF. The CDR3, as DNA: TGTGCCAGCGGACTAGCGGGAGGGTACACCGGGGAGCTGTTTTTT.

The rearrangement links TRBV19 to TRBJ1-4; maybe TRBD1 (5 bases). There are 14 residues in the CDR3. The germline V gene encodes CDR1 LNHDA and CDR2 SQIVND (reference sequence). Trimming stripped 0 bases from V and 8 bases from J, with 10 bases between. For the CDR3, the DNA is TGTGCCAGTAGTATAGAACGGGGCAGGGAAAAACTGTTTTTT. It yields the protein CASSIERGREKLFF.

This clone was counted once. This chain links TRBV30 with TRBJ1-1; tentative D call: TRBD1 (5 bases). This CDR3 has 13 amino acids. V was trimmed by 6 bases and J by 5 bases, leaving 16 bases between them. The germline CDR1 and CDR2 sequences are GTSNPN and SVGIG (reference sequence). This chain's CDR3 is CACGASGGTEAFF. CDR3 nucleotide sequence: TGTGCCTGCGGGGCCTCCGGAGGGACTGAAGCTTTCTTT.